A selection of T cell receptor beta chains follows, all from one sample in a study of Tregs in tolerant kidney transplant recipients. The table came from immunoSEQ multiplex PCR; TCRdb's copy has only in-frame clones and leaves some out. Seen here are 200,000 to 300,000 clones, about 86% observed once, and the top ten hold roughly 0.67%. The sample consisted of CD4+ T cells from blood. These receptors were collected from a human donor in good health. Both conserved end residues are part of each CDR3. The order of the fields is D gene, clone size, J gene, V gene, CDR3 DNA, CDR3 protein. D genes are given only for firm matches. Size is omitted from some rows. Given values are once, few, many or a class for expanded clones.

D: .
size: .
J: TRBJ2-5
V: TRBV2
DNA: TGTGCCAGCAGGCCCCGGGAGCCGCCGGAGACCCAGTACTTC
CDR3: CASRPREPPETQYF

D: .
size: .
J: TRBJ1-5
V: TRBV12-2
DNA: TGTGCAAGTCGCTGTTGGGACAGGGGACGAGTTTGCAATCAGCCCCAGCATTTT
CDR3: CASRCWDRGRVCNQPQHF

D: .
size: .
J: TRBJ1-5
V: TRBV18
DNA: TGTGCCAGCTCACCACCCGATCAGCCCCAGCATTTT
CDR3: CASSPPDQPQHF

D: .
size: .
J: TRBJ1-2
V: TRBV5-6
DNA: TGTGCCAGCAGCTTGGTACAGGGAGCTAACTATGGCTACACCTTC
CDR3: CASSLVQGANYGYTF

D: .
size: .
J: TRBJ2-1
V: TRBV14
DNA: TGTGCCAGCAGCCAAGCAATCGTACGGGATGGCGATGAGCAGTTCTTC
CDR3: CASSQAIVRDGDEQFF

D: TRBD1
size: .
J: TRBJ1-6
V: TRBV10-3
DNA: TGTGCCATCAGCAGGGACAGGGCGAATTCACCCCTCCACTTT
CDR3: CAISRDRANSPLHF

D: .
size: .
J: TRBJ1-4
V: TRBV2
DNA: TGTGCCAGCAGTGAAGCAATGACCGGGGCGGGCGATGAAAAACTGTTTTTT
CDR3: CASSEAMTGAGDEKLFF

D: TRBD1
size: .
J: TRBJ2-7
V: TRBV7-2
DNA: TGTGCCAGCAGCGCCCGACAGGGTTCTTACGGGCAGTACTTC
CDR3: CASSARQGSYGQYF

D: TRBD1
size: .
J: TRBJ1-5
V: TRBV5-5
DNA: TGTGCCAGCAGCTTGAGGAGTGGACAGGGCAATCAGCCCCAGCATTTT
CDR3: CASSLRSGQGNQPQHF

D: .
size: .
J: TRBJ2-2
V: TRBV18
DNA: TGTGCCAGCTCACCCAATACTGGGGGGGCGCGTCTCACCGGGGAGCTGTTTTTT
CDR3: CASSPNTGGARLTGELFF

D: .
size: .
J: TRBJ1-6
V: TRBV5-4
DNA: TGTGCCAGCAGCTACGGAAATTCACCCCTCCACTTT
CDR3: CASSYGNSPLHF

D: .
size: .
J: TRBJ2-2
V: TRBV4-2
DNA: TGTGCCAGCAGCCAAGATGAAGCCGGGGAGCTGTTTTTT
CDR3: CASSQDEAGELFF

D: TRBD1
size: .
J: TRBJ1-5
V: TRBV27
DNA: TGTGCCAGCAGTCCACTAGCCGGGACAGGGGGTGGTCAGCCCCAGCATTTT
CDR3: CASSPLAGTGGGQPQHF

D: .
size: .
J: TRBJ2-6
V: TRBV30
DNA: TGTGCCTCCTCAAGAGGCGGGTCTGGGGCCAACGTCCTGACTTTC
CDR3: CASSRGGSGANVLTF

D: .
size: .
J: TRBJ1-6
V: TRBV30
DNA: TGTGCCTGGAGTGCTGGAGGGTCACCCCTCCACTTT
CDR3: CAWSAGGSPLHF

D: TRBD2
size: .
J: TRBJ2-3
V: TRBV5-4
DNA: TGTGCCAGCAGCCTAACTAGCGGGGGAACAGATACGCAGTATTTT
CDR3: CASSLTSGGTDTQYF

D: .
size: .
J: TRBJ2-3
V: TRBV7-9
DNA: TGTGCCAGCAGCTTAATAGGACAGAACACAGATACGCAGTATTTT
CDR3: CASSLIGQNTDTQYF

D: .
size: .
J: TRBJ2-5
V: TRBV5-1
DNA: TGCGCCAGCAGCTTGGGTGGGCAAGAGACCCAGTACTTC
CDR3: CASSLGGQETQYF

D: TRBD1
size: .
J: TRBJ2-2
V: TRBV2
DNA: TGTGCCAGCATGGGACAGGGTGGCGGGGAGCTGTTTTTT
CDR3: CASMGQGGGELFF

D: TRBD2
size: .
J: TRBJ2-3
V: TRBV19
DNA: TGTGCCAGTAGTATCCGTCCGGGGGGGCAAGATACGCAGTATTTT
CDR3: CASSIRPGGQDTQYF

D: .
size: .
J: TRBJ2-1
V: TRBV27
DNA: TGTGCCAGCAGTTCAGGAACGAACTCCTACAATGAGCAGTTCTTC
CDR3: CASSSGTNSYNEQFF

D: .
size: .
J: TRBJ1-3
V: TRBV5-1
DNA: TGCGCCAGCAGCTTTGGGGAGGGAGCCTTTGGAAACACCATATATTTT
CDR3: CASSFGEGAFGNTIYF

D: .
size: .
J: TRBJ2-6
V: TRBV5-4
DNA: TGTGCCAGCAGCTTGGGTAGGGGGTATACCTCTGGGGCCAACGTCCTGACTTTC
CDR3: CASSLGRGYTSGANVLTF

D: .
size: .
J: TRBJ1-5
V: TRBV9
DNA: TGTGCCAGCAGTAAAGACCGAAGCAATCAGCCCCAGCATTTT
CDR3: CASSKDRSNQPQHF

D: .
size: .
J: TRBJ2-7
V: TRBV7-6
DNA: TGTGCCAGCAGCTTAGCGGGGATCGGCGAGCAGTACTTC
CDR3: CASSLAGIGEQYF

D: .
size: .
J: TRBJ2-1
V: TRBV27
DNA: TGTGCCAGCAGCCCTGATAGGGCGGGACTCCCCTACAATGAGCAGTTCTTC
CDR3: CASSPDRAGLPYNEQFF

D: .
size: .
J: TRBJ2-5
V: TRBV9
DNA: TGTGCCAGCAAATCAGGACTAACCCAAGAGACCCAGTACTTC
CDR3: CASKSGLTQETQYF

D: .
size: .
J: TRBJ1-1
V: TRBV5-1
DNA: TGCGCCAGCAGAAGAGCACAGGGAGGGACTGAAGCTTTCTTT
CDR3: CASRRAQGGTEAFF

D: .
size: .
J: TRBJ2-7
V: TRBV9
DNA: TGTGCCAGCAGCGTGGCACAGGGTACGGCCGAGCAGTACTTC
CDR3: CASSVAQGTAEQYF

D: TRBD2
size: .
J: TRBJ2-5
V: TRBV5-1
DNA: TGCGCCAGCAGCTTGGAGGGCGGGGGGCAAGAGACCCAGTACTTC
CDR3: CASSLEGGGQETQYF

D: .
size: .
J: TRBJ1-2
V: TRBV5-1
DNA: TGCGCCAGCAGCTTGGGGACGGACGTCTCAACCACGGGCTACACCTTC
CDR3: CASSLGTDVSTTGYTF

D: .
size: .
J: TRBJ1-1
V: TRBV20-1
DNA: TGCAGTGCTTACGGTGGGGCTGAAGCTTTCTTT
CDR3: CSAYGGAEAFF

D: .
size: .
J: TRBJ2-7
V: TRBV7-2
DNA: TGTGCCAGCAGCTCCTACCTTAATAACGGGCAGTACTTC
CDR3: CASSSYLNNGQYF

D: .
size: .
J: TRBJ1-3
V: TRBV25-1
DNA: TGTGCCAGCAGTGAAGCCCCGGGACATTACTCTGGAAACACCATATATTTT
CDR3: CASSEAPGHYSGNTIYF

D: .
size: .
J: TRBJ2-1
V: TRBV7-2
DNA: TGTGCCAGCAGCTGGGCGATAGGATCCTACAATGAGCAGTTCTTC
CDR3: CASSWAIGSYNEQFF

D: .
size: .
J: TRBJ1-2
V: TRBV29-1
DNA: TGCAGCGTTGGGAGGTCTTGGGGCTATGGCTACACCTTC
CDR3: CSVGRSWGYGYTF

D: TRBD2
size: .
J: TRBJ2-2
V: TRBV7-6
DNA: TGTGCCAGCAGCTTAGCCCCTAGCGGCTCCGGGGAGCTGTTTTTT
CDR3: CASSLAPSGSGELFF

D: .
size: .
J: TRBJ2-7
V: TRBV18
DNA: TGTGCCAGCTCACCTCCAGCACCACGGGGGACCTACGAGCAGTACTTC
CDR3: CASSPPAPRGTYEQYF

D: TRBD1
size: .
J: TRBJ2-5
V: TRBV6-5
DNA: TGTGCCAGCAGTTACAACAGGGGGCAAGAGACCCAGTACTTC
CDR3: CASSYNRGQETQYF

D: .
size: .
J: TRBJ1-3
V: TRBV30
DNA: TGTGGGCTGGGCATCTCTGGAAACACCATATATTTT
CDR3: CGLGISGNTIYF

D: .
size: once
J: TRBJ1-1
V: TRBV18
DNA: TGTGCCAGCTTTAGTCAGGCCATGAACACTGAAGCTTTCTTT
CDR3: CASFSQAMNTEAFF

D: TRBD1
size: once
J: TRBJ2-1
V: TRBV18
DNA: TGTGCCAGCTCTCGGGACAGCTCTGGTAATGAGCAGTTCTTC
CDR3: CASSRDSSGNEQFF